These 3 T cell receptor beta chains came from one sample sequenced in a study of shared clonotypes between healthy human individuals (TCRdb year 2020). CD8 naive samples were obtained by positive selection for CCR7 among CD45RO-negative cells, yielding a CD45RA+CCR7+ population from which TemRA cells were excluded. The method was the immunoSEQ multiplex PCR assay. TCRdb took over this immuneACCESS table, retaining in-frame rearrangements with V and J assigned. Such tables are incomplete; in checked studies, under half of the missing clones stem from an unresolved V gene, and the remainder is unexplained. The sample profile shows about 1.9 million clones; approximately 92% of them were found once. The ten largest account for about 1.7% of the sample. Source material: naive CD8+ T cells from PBMCs. The cell subset or site label, read with the paper, signifies: CD45RA+CCR7+. The receptors originated from a man in his late teens or twenties in good health. Some clones in this sample may be carry-over from other donors' samples.

V gene TRBV18 combines with J gene TRBJ2-7; 11 nucleotides align to TRBD1. The CDR3 length is 17 residues. CDR1 is KGHSH and CDR2 is LQKENI in the germline V gene. V was clipped by 2 bases and J by 2 bases; unmatched bases: 8. The CDR3 here is CASSPGDRGLRAYEQYF. In DNA, the CDR3 is TGTGCCAGCTCACCAGGGGACAGGGGGTTAAGGGCCTACGAGCAGTACTTC.

The chain combines TRBV10-1 with TRBJ2-1; 8 bases match TRBD1. The V gene's germline CDR1 is WNHNN and CDR2 SYGVQD (reference sequence). The V and J ends lost 2 bases and 3 bases, in that order; junction bases with no gene match: 3. The CDR3 covers 15 residues. The CDR3 bases are TGCGCCAGCAGTGAGATAACAGGGGGCTACAATGAGCAGTTCTTC. Translation: CASSEITGGYNEQFF.

The chain joins TRBV19 to TRBJ2-7, with 9 nucleotides matching TRBD1. V was clipped by 6 bases and J by 4 bases; unmatched bases: 7. This CDR3 has 14 amino acids. Germline assignment: CDR1 LNHDA and CDR2 SQIVND (reference sequence). The CDR3 region has the DNA TGTGCCAGTAGACTCACAGGGGGCGATTACGAGCAGTACTTC. Its protein is CASRLTGGDYEQYF.